These T cell receptor beta chains were read from a single sample in a study of T cell responses to AZD1222 COVID-19 vaccine. Libraries were prepared by immunoSEQ multiplex PCR; TCRdb keeps only in-frame clonotypes and omits some of them. This repertoire shows 100,000 to 150,000 clones, roughly 88% found once; its top ten account for 7.5% to 8%. The source was peripheral blood, collected on day 0 of AZD1222 vaccination. These receptor sequences come from an adult in good health. CDR3s include the opening cysteine and the closing phenylalanine or tryptophan. The D gene is left open where the match is weak. A row's size may be missing; if present it is once, few, many or a size class.

len	v_gene	j_gene	d_gene	abundance	CDR3aa	CDR3nt
15	TRBV27	TRBJ2-1	TRBD2	once	CASSTLAGSYNEQFF	TGTGCCAGCAGTACCCTAGCGGGATCGTACAATGAGCAGTTCTTC
13	TRBV6-5	TRBJ1-1	-	-	CASGRDRNTEAFF	TGTGCCAGCGGCCGGGACCGGAACACTGAAGCTTTCTTT
11	TRBV24-1	TRBJ2-7	-	-	CATSDNREQYF	TGTGCCACCAGTGATAACCGCGAGCAGTACTTC
14	TRBV11-2	TRBJ2-5	-	-	CASSSVGIRETQYF	TGTGCCAGCAGCTCCGTCGGGATACGAGAGACCCAGTACTTC
13	TRBV7-7	TRBJ1-1	-	-	CASSLWENTEAFF	TGTGCTAGCAGCTTATGGGAGAACACTGAAGCTTTCTTT
13	TRBV6-2/TRBV6-3	TRBJ2-3	-	once	CASSYPRTDTQYF	TGTGCCAGCAGTTACCCTCGCACAGATACGCAGTATTTT
15	TRBV5-1	TRBJ1-5	-	-	CASSPGGGGNQPQHF	TGCGCCAGCAGCCCCGGCGGGGGTGGCAATCAGCCCCAGCATTTT
16	TRBV19	TRBJ1-5	-	-	CASSMIGGGGNQPQHF	TGTGCCAGTAGTATGATTGGGGGGGGCGGCAATCAGCCCCAGCATTTT
15	TRBV27	TRBJ2-7	-	once	CASSFSAYRSYEQYF	TGTGCCAGCAGTTTTTCCGCGTACCGATCCTACGAGCAGTACTTC
14	TRBV5-1	TRBJ1-1	TRBD1	-	CASSVGTAGTEAFF	TGCGCCAGCAGCGTCGGGACAGCCGGCACTGAAGCTTTCTTT
18	TRBV19	TRBJ1-2	-	-	CASSIDNPGLAFFYGYTF	TGTGCCAGTAGTATAGATAACCCGGGGCTCGCCTTCTTCTATGGCTACACCTTC
14	TRBV6-2/TRBV6-3	TRBJ1-5	-	-	CASSRSGSNQPQHF	TGTGCCAGCAGTCGGTCGGGATCCAATCAGCCCCAGCATTTT
14	TRBV5-1	TRBJ2-1	TRBD2	once	CASSPGLERNEQFF	TGCGCCAGCAGCCCCGGACTAGAGCGGAATGAGCAGTTCTTC
12	TRBV11-2	TRBJ2-7	-	-	CASSAGSYEQYF	TGTGCCAGCAGCGCAGGGTCATACGAGCAGTACTTC
14	TRBV19	TRBJ2-5	-	-	CASSSGGQGETQYF	TGTGCCAGTAGTTCTGGGGGGCAAGGAGAGACCCAGTACTTC
13	TRBV6-5	TRBJ1-2	-	once	CASSPAPIGGYTF	TGTGCCAGCAGCCCCGCGCCCATAGGTGGCTACACCTTC
14	TRBV10-1	TRBJ1-1	-	-	CASSESQGNTEAFF	TGCGCCAGCAGTGAGTCCCAGGGGAACACTGAAGCTTTCTTT
13	TRBV19	TRBJ2-7	-	once	CASSKTETYEQYF	TGTGCCAGTAGTAAGACAGAGACCTACGAGCAGTACTTC
13	TRBV12-3/TRBV12-4	TRBJ2-3	-	few	CASSIGEQDTQYF	TGTGCCAGCAGTATAGGGGAGCAAGATACGCAGTATTTT
16	TRBV6-5	TRBJ2-1	TRBD2	-	CASSYSGGGAYNEQFF	TGTGCCAGCAGTTACTCGGGCGGGGGGGCCTACAATGAGCAGTTCTTC
16	TRBV5-1	TRBJ2-1	-	-	CASSLAAGQTYNEQFF	TGCGCCAGCAGCTTGGCCGCGGGGCAGACCTACAATGAGCAGTTCTTC
14	TRBV6-6	TRBJ2-2	-	-	CATRAARNTGELFF	TGTGCCACCAGGGCCGCGCGGAACACCGGGGAGCTGTTTTTT
13	TRBV10-2	TRBJ2-7	TRBD1	-	CASSTGAGYEQYF	TGCGCCAGCTCGACAGGGGCCGGCTACGAGCAGTACTTC
13	TRBV7-9	TRBJ2-1	-	-	CASSLPPDNEQFF	TGTGCCAGCAGCTTACCCCCGGACAATGAGCAGTTCTTC
15	TRBV3-1/TRBV3-2	TRBJ2-1	-	-	CASSQGPGTYNEQFF	TGTGCCAGCAGCCAAGGCCCCGGGACTTACAATGAGCAGTTCTTC
14	TRBV7-2	TRBJ2-3	-	-	CASSLGGSSSTQYF	TGTGCCAGCAGCTTAGGAGGGAGTTCATCTACGCAGTATTTT
12	TRBV19	TRBJ1-5	-	-	CASSIVREPQHF	TGTGCCAGTAGTATTGTTAGGGAGCCCCAGCATTTT
13	TRBV6-6	TRBJ2-7	TRBD1	-	CATLGQGAWEQYF	TGTGCCACCCTCGGACAGGGGGCGTGGGAGCAGTACTTC
16	TRBV7-6	TRBJ2-3	TRBD2	-	CASSLLAGGSTDTQYF	TGTGCCAGCAGCTTACTAGCGGGCGGGTCCACAGATACGCAGTATTTT
11	TRBV20-1	TRBJ1-1	-	-	CSASVNTEAFF	TGCAGTGCCTCCGTAAACACTGAAGCTTTCTTT
16	TRBV18	TRBJ1-5	-	-	CASSPRQDYSNQPQHF	TGTGCCAGCTCACCTCGACAGGACTACAGCAATCAGCCCCAGCATTTT
15	TRBV5-6	TRBJ2-7	TRBD1	-	CASSLVAGGLYEQYF	TGTGCCAGCAGCTTGGTAGCAGGGGGCCTCTACGAGCAGTACTTC
15	TRBV5-5	TRBJ1-1	-	-	CASSSHLGWNTEAFF	TGTGCCAGCAGCTCGCACCTGGGGTGGAACACTGAAGCTTTCTTT
15	TRBV9	TRBJ1-6	-	-	CASSVGRAGNSPLHF	TGTGCCAGCAGCGTAGGAAGGGCCGGAAATTCACCCCTCCACTTT
15	TRBV27	TRBJ2-7	TRBD2	-	CASRERLAVSYEQYF	TGTGCCAGCAGAGAAAGACTAGCGGTTTCCTACGAGCAGTACTTC
16	TRBV18	TRBJ1-4	-	-	CASSPPPGQGNEKLFF	TGTGCCAGCTCACCACCGCCCGGACAAGGGAATGAAAAACTGTTTTTT
15	TRBV6-6	TRBJ2-7	TRBD1	-	CASSPTGLGAYEQYF	TGTGCCAGCAGTCCGACAGGGTTGGGCGCCTACGAGCAGTACTTC
14	TRBV4-1	TRBJ2-7	-	-	CASSQGASFYEQYF	TGCGCCAGCAGCCAAGGGGCCTCATTCTACGAGCAGTACTTC
10	TRBV7-6	TRBJ1-2	-	-	CASSRGGYTF	TGTGCCAGCAGCCGAGGTGGCTACACCTTC
13	TRBV28	TRBJ1-5	TRBD1	-	CASRQTGFQPQHF	TGTGCCAGCAGACAGACAGGGTTCCAGCCCCAGCATTTT
12	TRBV5-6	TRBJ2-5	-	-	CASSLVQETQYF	TGTGCCAGCAGTTTGGTGCAAGAGACCCAGTACTTC
17	TRBV4-1	TRBJ2-7	-	-	CASSPMSGVAPSYEQYF	TGCGCCAGCAGCCCAATGTCAGGGGTAGCTCCGTCCTACGAGCAGTACTTC
15	TRBV11-2	TRBJ1-1	-	-	CASSTIRGRNTEAFF	TGTGCCAGCAGCACCATAAGGGGGAGGAACACTGAAGCTTTCTTT